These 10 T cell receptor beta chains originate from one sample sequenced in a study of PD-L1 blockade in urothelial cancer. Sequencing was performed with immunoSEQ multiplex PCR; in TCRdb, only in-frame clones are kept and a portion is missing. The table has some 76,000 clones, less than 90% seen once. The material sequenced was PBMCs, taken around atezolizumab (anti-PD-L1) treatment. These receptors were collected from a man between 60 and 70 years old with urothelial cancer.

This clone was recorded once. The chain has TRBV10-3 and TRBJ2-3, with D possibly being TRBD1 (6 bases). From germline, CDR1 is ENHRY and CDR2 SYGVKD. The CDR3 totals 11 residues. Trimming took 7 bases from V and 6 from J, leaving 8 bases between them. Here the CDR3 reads CAITRGDTQYF. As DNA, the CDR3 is TGTGCCATCACCAGGGGTGATACGCAGTATTTT.

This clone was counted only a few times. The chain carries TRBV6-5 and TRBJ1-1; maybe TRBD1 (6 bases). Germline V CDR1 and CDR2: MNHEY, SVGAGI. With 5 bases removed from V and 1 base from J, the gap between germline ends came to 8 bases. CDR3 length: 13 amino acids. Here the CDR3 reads CASSGQTNTEAFF. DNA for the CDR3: TGTGCCAGCAGTGGACAGACGAACACTGAAGCTTTCTTT.

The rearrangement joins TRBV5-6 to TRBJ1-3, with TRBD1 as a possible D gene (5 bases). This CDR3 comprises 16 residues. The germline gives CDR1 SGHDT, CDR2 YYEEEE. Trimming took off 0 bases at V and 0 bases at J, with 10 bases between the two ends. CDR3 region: CASSLAGGNSGNTIYF. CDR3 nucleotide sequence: TGTGCCAGCAGCTTGGCGGGGGGGAACTCTGGAAACACCATATATTTT.

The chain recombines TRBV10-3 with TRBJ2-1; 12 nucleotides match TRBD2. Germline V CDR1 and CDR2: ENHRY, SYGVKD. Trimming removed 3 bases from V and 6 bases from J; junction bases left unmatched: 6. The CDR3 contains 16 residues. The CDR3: CAISDWASGGANEQFF. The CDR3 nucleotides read TGTGCCATCAGTGATTGGGCTAGCGGGGGGGCCAATGAGCAGTTCTTC.

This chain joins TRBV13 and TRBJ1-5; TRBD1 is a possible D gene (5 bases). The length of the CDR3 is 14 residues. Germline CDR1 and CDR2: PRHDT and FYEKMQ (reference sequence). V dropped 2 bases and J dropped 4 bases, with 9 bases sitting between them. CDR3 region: CASSLREGNQPQHF. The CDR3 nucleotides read TGTGCCAGCAGCTTAAGGGAGGGGAATCAGCCCCAGCATTTT. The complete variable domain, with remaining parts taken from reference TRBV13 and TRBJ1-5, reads AAGVIQSPRHLIKEKRETATLKCYPIPRHDTVYWYQQGPGQDPQFLISFYEKMQSDKGSIPDRFSAQQFSDYHSELNMSSLELGDSALYFCASSLREGNQPQHFGDGTRLSIL.

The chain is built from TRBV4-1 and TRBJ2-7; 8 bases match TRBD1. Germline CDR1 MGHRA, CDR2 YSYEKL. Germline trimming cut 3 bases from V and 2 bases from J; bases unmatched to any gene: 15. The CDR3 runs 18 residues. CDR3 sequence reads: CASSQGQAVNLLTYEQYF. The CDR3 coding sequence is TGCGCCAGCAGCCAGGGACAGGCCGTTAACCTATTGACCTACGAGCAGTACTTC.

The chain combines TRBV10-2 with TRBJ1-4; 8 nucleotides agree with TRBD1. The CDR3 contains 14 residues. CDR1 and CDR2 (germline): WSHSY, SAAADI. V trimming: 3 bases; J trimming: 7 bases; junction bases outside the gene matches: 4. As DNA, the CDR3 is TGCGCCAGCAGTGAAGCAGGGGGCACTGAAAAACTGTTTTTT. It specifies CASSEAGGTEKLFF.

DNA for the CDR3: TGTGCCAGCAGCAAAGGTCCCAGGGGCAGCGCATGGACCCAGTACTTC. Its protein is CASSKGPRGSAWTQYF. The chain couples TRBV21-1 to TRBJ2-5; the table calls TRBD1, which could not be checked here. TRBV21-1 is a listed pseudogene. The CDR3 runs 16 residues.

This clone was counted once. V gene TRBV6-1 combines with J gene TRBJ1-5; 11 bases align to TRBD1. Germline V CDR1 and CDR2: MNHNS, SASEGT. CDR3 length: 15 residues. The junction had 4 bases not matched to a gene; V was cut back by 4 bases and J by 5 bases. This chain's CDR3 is CASSVRDRGDQPQHF. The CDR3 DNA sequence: TGTGCCAGCAGTGTTAGGGACAGGGGGGATCAGCCCCAGCATTTT.

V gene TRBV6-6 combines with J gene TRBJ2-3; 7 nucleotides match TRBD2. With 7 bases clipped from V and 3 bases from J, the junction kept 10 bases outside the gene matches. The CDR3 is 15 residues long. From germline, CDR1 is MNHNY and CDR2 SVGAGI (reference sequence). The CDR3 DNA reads TGTGCCAGCACCCACCTGGGGAGGGTGACAGATACGCAGTATTTT. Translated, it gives CASTHLGRVTDTQYF.